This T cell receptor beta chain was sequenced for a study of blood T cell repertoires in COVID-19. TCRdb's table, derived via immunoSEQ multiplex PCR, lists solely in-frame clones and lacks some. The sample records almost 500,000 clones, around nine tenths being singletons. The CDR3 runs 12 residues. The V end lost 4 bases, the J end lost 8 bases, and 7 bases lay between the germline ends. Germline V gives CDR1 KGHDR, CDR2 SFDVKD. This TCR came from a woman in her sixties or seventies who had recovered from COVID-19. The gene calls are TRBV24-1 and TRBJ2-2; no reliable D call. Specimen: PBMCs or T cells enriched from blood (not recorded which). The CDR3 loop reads CATSDPGGELFF. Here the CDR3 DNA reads TGTGCCACCAGTGACCCAGGTGGGGAGCTGTTTTTT.